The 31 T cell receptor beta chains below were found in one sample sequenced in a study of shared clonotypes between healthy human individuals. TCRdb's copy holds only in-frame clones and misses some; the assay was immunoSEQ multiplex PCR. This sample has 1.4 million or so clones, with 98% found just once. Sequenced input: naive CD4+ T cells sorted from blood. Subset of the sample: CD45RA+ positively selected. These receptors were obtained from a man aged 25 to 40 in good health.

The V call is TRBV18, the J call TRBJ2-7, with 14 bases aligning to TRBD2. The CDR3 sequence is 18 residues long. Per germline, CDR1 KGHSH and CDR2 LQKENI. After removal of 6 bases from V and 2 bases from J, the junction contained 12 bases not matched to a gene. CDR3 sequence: CASSRKGLAGVPPYEQYF. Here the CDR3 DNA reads TGTGCCAGCTCCCGGAAGGGACTAGCGGGAGTCCCCCCCTACGAGCAGTACTTC.

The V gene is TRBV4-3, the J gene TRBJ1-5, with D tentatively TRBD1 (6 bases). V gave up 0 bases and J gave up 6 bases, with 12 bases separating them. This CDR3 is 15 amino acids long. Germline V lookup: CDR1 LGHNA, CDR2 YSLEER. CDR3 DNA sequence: TGCGCCAGCAGCCAAGATCTCACAGGGTTTCAGCCCCAGCATTTT. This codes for CASSQDLTGFQPQHF.

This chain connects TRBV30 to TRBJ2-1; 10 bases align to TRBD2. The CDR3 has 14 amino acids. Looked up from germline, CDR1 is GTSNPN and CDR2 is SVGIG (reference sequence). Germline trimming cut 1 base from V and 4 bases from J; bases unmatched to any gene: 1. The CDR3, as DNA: TGTGCCTGGAGTGGGACTAGCGGTTACAATGAGCAGTTCTTC. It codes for CAWSGTSGYNEQFF.

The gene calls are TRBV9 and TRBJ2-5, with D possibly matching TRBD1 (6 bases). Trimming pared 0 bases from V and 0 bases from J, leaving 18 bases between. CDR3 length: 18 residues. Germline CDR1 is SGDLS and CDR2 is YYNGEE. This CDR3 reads CASSVANGQTSYQETQYF. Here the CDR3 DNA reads TGTGCCAGCAGCGTAGCAAATGGACAGACTTCGTACCAAGAGACCCAGTACTTC.

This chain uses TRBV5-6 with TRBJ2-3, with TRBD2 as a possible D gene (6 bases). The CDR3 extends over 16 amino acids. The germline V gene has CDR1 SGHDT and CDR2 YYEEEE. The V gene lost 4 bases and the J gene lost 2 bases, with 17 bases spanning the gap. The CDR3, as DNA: TGTGCCAGCAGCATAAGCGGGTTGGGCTCCACAGATACGCAGTATTTT. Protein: CASSISGLGSTDTQYF.

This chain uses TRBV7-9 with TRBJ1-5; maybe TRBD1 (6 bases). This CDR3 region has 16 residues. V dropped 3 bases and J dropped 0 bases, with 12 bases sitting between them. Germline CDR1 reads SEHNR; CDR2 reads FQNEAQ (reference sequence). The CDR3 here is CASSLGPGDSNQPQHF. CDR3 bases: TGTGCCAGCAGCTTGGGGCCAGGGGATAGCAATCAGCCCCAGCATTTT.

The CDR3 is CASRLRAAPLLSYEQYF. In DNA form, the CDR3 reads TGTGCCAGCAGATTACGGGCAGCCCCATTACTATCCTACGAGCAGTACTTC. The chain links TRBV27 to TRBJ2-7; D is unresolved. The CDR3 has 17 residues. The germline V gene encodes CDR1 MNHEY and CDR2 SMNVEV (reference sequence). V gave up 6 bases and J gave up 1 base, with 22 bases separating them.

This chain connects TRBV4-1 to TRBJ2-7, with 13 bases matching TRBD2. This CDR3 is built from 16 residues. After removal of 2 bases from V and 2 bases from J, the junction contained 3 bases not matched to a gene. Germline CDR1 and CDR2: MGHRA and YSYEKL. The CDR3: CASSQLGLAGPYEQYF. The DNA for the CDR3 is TGCGCCAGCAGCCAATTGGGACTAGCGGGACCCTACGAGCAGTACTTC.

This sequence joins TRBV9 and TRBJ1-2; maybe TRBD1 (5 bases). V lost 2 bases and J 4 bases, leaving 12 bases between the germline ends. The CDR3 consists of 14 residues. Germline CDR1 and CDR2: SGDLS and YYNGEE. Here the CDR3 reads CASSVKGDFYGYTF. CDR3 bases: TGTGCCAGCAGCGTTAAAGGGGACTTCTATGGCTACACCTTC.

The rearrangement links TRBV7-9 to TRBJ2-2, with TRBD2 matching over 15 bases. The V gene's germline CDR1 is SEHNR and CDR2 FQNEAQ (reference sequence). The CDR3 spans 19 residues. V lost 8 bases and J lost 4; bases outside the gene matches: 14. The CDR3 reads CASYSPGLAGGGSTGELFF. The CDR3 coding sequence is TGTGCCAGCTACTCCCCGGGACTAGCGGGAGGAGGCAGCACCGGGGAGCTGTTTTTT.

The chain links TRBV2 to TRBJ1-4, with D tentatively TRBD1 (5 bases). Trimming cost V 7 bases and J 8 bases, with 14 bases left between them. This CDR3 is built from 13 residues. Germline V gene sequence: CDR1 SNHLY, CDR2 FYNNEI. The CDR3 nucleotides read TGTGCCAGCATACAGGATGTTGGGGAAAAACTGTTTTTT. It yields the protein CASIQDVGEKLFF.

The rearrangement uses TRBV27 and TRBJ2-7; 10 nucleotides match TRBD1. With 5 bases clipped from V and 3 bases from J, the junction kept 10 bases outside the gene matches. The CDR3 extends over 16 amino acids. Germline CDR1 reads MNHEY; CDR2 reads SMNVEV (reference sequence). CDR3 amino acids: CASSPLGTGVLYEQYF. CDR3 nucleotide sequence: TGTGCCAGCAGTCCGCTCGGGACAGGGGTCCTCTACGAGCAGTACTTC.

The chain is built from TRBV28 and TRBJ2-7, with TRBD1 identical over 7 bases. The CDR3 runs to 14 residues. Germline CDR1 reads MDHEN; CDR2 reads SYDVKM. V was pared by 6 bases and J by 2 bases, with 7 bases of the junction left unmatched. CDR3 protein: CASRKRDRPYEQYF. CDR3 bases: TGTGCCAGCAGAAAACGGGACAGACCCTACGAGCAGTACTTC.

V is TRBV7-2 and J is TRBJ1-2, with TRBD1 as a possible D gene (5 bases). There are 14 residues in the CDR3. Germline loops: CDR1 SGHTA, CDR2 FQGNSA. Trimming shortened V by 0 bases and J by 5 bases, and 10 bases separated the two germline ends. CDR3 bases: TGTGCCAGCAGCTTAGCGCCGGCAGGGTATGGCTACACCTTC. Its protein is CASSLAPAGYGYTF.

In DNA, the CDR3 is TGTGCCAGCAGCCCCTCTGACTCGGGCCCCTCCTACGAGCAGTACTTC. This sequence encodes CASSPSDSGPSYEQYF. The chain is built from TRBV7-9 and TRBJ2-7; D unresolved. CDR1 is SEHNR and CDR2 is FQNEAQ in the germline V gene (reference sequence). This CDR3 region has 16 residues. The germline V and J ends were trimmed by 5 bases and 0 bases, with 17 bases remaining between them.

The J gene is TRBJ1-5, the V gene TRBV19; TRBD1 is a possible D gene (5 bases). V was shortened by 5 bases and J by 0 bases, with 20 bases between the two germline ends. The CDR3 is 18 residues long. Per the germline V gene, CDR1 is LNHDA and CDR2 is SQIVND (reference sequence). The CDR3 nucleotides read TGTGCCAGTAGTCAAACGAGACAGTCTAAGGCTAGCAATCAGCCCCAGCATTTT. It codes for CASSQTRQSKASNQPQHF.

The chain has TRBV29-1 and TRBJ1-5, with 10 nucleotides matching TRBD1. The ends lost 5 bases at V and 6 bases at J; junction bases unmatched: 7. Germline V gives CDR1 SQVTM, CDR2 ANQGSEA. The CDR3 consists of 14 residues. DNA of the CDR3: TGCAGCGTTCAAGCGACAGGGGGCGGTCAGCCCCAGCATTTT. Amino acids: CSVQATGGGQPQHF.

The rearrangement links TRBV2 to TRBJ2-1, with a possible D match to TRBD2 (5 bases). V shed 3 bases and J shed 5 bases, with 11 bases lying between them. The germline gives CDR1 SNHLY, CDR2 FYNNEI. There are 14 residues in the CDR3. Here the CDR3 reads CASSDEGIHNEQFF. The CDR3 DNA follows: TGTGCCAGCAGTGACGAGGGAATCCACAATGAGCAGTTCTTC.

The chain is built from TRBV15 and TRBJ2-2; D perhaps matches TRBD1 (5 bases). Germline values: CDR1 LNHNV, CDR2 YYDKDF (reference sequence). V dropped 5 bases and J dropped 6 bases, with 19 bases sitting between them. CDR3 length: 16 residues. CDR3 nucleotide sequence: TGTGCCACCAGCCCACGGACACTCATGGTTCCCGGGGAGCTGTTTTTT. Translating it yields CATSPRTLMVPGELFF.

CDR3 sequence reads: CASSYGQWEKLFF. The CDR3 DNA is TGCGCCAGCAGCTACGGACAATGGGAAAAACTGTTTTTT. V usage is TRBV4-3 and J usage is TRBJ1-4; a possible D gene is TRBD1 (5 bases). This CDR3 comprises 13 residues. CDR1 is LGHNA and CDR2 is YSLEER in the germline V gene. The V gene lost 5 bases and the J gene lost 8 bases, with 12 bases spanning the gap.

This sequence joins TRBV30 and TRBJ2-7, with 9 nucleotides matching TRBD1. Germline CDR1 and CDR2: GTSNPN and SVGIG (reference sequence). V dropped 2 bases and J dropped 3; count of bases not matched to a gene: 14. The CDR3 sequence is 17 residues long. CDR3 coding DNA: TGTGCCTGGAGTCCACGCAGAGGGACAGGGCCATTCTACGAGCAGTACTTC. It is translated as CAWSPRRGTGPFYEQYF.

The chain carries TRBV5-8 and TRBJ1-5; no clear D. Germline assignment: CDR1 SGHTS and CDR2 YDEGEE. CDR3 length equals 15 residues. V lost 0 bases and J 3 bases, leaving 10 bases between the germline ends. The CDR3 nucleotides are TGTGCCAGCAGCTTGGTGGCAGGAGACAATCAGCCCCAGCATTTT. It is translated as CASSLVAGDNQPQHF.

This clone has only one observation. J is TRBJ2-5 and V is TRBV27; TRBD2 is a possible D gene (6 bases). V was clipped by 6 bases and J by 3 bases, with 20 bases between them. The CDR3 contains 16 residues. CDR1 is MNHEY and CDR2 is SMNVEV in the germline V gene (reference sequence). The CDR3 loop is CASSQLPGLRKETQYF. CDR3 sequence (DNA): TGTGCCAGCAGCCAACTTCCGGGACTGCGGAAAGAGACCCAGTACTTC.

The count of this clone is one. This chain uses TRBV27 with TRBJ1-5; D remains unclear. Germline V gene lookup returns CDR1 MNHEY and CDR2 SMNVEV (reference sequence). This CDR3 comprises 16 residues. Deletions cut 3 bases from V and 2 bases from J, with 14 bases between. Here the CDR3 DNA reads TGTGCCAGCAGTTTGGGCAGGAATATACGCAATCAGCCCCAGCATTTT. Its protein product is CASSLGRNIRNQPQHF.

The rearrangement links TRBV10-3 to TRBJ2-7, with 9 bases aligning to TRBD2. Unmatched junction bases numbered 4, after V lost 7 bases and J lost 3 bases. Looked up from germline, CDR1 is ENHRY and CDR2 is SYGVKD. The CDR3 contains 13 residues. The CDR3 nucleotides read TGTGCCATCACTAGCGGGGCGGACTACGAGCAGTACTTC. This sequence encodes CAITSGADYEQYF.

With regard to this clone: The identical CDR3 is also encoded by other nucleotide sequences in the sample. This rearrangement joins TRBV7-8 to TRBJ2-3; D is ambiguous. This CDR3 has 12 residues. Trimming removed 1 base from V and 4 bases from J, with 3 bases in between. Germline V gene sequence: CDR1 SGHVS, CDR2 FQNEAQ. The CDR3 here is CASSLGPDTQYF. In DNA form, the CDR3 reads TGTGCCAGCAGCTTAGGCCCAGATACGCAGTATTTT.

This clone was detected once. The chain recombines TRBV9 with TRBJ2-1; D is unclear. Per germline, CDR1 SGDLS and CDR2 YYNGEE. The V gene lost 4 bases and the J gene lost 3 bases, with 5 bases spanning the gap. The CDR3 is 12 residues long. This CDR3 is CASSPDYNEQFF. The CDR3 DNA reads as TGTGCCAGCAGCCCTGACTACAATGAGCAGTTCTTC.

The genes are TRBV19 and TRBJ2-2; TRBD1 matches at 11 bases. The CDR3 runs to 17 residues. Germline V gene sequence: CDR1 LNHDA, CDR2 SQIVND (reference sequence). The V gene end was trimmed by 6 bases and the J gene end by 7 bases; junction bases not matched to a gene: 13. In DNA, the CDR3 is TGTGCCAGTAGCCCTATTCGCCGGGACAGGGGGTTCGGGGAGCTGTTTTTT. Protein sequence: CASSPIRRDRGFGELFF.

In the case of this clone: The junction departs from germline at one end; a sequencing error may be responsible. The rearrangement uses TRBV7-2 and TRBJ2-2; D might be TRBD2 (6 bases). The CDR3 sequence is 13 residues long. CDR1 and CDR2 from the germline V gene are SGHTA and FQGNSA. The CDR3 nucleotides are TGTGCCAGCAGCTTAGGGGGTGCCAACGGGGAGGTTTTT. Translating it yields CASSLGGANGEVF.

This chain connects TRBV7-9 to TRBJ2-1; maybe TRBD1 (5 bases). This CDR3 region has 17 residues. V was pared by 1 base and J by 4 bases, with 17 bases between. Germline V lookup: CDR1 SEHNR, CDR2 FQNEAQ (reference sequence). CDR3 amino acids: CASSLDSAGRPYNEQFF. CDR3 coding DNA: TGTGCCAGCAGCTTAGATTCTGCAGGGCGTCCATACAATGAGCAGTTCTTC.

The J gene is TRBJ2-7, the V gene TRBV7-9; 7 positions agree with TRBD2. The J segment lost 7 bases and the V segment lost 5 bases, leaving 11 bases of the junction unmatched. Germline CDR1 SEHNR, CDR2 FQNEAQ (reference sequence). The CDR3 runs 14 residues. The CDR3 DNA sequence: TGTGCCAGCAGCCCCGGGACTAAACTACGAGAGCAGTACTTC. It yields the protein CASSPGTKLREQYF. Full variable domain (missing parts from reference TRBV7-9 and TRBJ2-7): DTGVSQNPRHKITKRGQNVTFRCDPISEHNRLYWYRQTLGQGPEFLTYFQNEAQLEKSRLLSDRFSAERPKGSFSTLEIQRTEQGDSAMYLCASSPGTKLREQYFGPGTRLTVT.